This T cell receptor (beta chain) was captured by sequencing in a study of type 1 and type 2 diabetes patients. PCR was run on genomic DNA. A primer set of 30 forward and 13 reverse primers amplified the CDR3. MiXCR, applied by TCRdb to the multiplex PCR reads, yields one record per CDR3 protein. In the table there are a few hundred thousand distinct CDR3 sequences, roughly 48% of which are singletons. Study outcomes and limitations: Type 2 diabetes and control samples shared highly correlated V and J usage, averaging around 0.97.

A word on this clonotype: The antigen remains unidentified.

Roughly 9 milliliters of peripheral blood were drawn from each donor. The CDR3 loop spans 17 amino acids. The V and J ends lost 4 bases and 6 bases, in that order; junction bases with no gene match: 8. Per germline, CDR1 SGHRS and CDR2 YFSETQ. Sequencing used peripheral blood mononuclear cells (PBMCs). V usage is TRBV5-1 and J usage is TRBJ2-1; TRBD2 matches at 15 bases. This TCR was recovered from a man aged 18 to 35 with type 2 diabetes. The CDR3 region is CASSQGLAGGPFNEQFF. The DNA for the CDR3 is TGCGCCAGCAGCCAGGGACTAGCGGGAGGACCTTTCAATGAGCAGTTCTTC.